The 4 T cell receptor beta chains reported below all come from one sample, sequenced in a study of cytomegalovirus exposure and HLA in healthy donors. Here immunoSEQ multiplex PCR was the method, and the copy in TCRdb shows in-frame clones only, minus some. The table has more than 150,000 clones, 88% seen once. Material: PBMCs. Every receptor here comes from a young man in good health and CMV-seronegative.

The chain recombines TRBV28 with TRBJ1-4, with D possibly TRBD1 on 5 matching bases. The length of the CDR3 is 13 residues. V lost 6 bases and J lost 0, with 5 bases in between. Germline assignment: CDR1 MDHEN and CDR2 SYDVKM. The DNA of the CDR3 is TGTGCCAGCAGCAGGGCAACTAATGAAAAACTGTTTTTT. Translated, it gives CASSRATNEKLFF.

The genes are TRBV5-1 and TRBJ2-1, with D tentatively TRBD1 (6 bases). Germline values: CDR1 SGHRS, CDR2 YFSETQ. Trimming shortened V by 4 bases and J by 6 bases, and 14 bases separated the two germline ends. The CDR3 extends over 14 amino acids. CDR3 amino acids: CASSTLGGPNEQFF. CDR3 DNA: TGCGCCAGCAGCACCCTAGGGGGACCCAATGAGCAGTTCTTC.

This sequence joins TRBV4-2 and TRBJ2-7, with TRBD1 matching 7 bases. The V and J ends lost 3 bases and 0 bases, in that order; junction bases with no gene match: 8. The CDR3 runs to 16 residues. CDR1 and CDR2 (germline): LGHNA, YNFKEQ. CDR3 sequence (DNA): TGTGCCAGCAGCCAGGGAAGGGGGCTCCCCTCCTACGAGCAGTACTTC. Translation: CASSQGRGLPSYEQYF.

This chain links TRBV21-1 with TRBJ2-7; the table assigns TRBD1, which was not confirmed against the DNA. TRBV21-1 is a pseudogene segment. The CDR3 runs to 16 residues. DNA for the CDR3: TGTGCCAGCAGCAATTGGGACGGGGACAGGTGGTACGAGCAGTACTTC. Translated: CASSNWDGDRWYEQYF.